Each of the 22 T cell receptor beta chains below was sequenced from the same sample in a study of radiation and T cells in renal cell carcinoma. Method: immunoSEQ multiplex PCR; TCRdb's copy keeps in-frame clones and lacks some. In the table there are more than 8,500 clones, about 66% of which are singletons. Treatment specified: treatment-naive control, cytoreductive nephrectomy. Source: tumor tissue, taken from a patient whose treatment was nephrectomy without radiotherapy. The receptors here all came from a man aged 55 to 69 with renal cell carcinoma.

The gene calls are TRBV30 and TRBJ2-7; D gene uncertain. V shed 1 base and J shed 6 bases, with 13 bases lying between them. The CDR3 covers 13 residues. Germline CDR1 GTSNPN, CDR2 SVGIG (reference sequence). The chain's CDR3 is CAWSGGSWSEQYF. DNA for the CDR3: TGTGCCTGGAGTGGCGGTAGCTGGAGCGAGCAGTACTTC. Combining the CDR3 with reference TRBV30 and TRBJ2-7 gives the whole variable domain SQTIHQWPATLVQPVGSPLSLECTVEGTSNPNLYWYRQAAGRGLQLLFYSVGIGQISSEVPQNLSASRPQDRQFILSSKKLLLSDSGFYLCAWSGGSWSEQYFGPGTRLTVT.

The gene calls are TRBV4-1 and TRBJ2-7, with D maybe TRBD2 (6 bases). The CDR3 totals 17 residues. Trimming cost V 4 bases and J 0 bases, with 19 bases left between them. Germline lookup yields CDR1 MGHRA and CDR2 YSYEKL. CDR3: CASSPYTGDSISYEQYF. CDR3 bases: TGCGCCAGCAGCCCTTATACGGGGGACTCGATCTCCTACGAGCAGTACTTC.

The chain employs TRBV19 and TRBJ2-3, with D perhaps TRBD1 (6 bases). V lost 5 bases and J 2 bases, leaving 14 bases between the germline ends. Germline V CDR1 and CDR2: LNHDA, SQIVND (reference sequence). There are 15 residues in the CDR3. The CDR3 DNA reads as TGTGCCAGTAGTTTCTCGACAGGCCCCACAGATACGCAGTATTTT. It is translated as CASSFSTGPTDTQYF.

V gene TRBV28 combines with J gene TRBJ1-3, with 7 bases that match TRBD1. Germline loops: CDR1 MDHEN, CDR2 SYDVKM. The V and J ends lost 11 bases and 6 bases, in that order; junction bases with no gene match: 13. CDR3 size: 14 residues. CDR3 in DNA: TGTGCCTCTAATCCCCATACAGGGGAAAACACCATATATTTT. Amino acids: CASNPHTGENTIYF.

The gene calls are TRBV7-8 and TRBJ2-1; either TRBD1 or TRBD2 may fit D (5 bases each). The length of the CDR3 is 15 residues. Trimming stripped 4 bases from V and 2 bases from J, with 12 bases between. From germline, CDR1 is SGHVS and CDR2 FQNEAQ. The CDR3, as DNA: TGTGCCAGCAGCTCCGGGACGGGGACCTACAATGAGCAGTTCTTC. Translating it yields CASSSGTGTYNEQFF.

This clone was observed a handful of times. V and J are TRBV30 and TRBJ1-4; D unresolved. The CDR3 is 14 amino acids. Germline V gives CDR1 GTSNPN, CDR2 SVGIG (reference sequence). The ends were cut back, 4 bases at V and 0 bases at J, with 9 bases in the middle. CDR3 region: CAWKSMATNEKLFF. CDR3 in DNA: TGTGCCTGGAAGAGTATGGCAACTAATGAAAAACTGTTTTTT. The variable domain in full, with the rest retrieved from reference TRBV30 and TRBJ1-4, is SQTIHQWPATLVQPVGSPLSLECTVEGTSNPNLYWYRQAAGRGLQLLFYSVGIGQISSEVPQNLSASRPQDRQFILSSKKLLLSDSGFYLCAWKSMATNEKLFFGSGTQLSVL.

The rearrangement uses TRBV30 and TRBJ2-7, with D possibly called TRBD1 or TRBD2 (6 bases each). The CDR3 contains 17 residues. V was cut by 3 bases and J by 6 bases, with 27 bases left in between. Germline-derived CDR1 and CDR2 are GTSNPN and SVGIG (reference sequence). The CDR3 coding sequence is TGTGCCTGGAGAGGGGGGAGCACGGGAGCTTGGTGGTCCGAGCAGTACTTC. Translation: CAWRGGSTGAWWSEQYF. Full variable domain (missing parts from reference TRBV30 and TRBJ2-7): SQTIHQWPATLVQPVGSPLSLECTVEGTSNPNLYWYRQAAGRGLQLLFYSVGIGQISSEVPQNLSASRPQDRQFILSSKKLLLSDSGFYLCAWRGGSTGAWWSEQYFGPGTRLTVT.

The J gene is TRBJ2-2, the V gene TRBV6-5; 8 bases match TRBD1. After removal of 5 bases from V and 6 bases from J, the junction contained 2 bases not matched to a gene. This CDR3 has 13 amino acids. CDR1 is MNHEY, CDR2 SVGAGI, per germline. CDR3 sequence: CASSIQGAGELFF. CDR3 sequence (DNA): TGTGCCAGCAGTATACAGGGGGCCGGGGAGCTGTTTTTT.

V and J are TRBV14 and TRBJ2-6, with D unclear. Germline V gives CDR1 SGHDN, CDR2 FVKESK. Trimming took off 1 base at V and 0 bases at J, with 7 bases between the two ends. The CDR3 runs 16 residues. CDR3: CASSQGGYSGANVLTF. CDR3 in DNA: TGTGCCAGCAGCCAAGGGGGATACTCTGGGGCCAACGTCCTGACTTTC.

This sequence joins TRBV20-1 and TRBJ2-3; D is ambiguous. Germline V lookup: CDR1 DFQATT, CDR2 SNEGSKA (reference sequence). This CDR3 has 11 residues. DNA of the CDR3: TGCAGGTTCGCCCGATCAGATACGCAGTATTTT. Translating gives CRFARSDTQYF.

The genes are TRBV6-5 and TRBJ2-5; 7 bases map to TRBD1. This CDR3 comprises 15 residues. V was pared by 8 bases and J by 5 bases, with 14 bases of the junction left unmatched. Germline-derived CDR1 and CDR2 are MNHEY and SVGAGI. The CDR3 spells CASRRRRQGEETQYF. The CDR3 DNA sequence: TGTGCCAGCCGCCGACGTCGACAGGGAGAGGAGACCCAGTACTTC.

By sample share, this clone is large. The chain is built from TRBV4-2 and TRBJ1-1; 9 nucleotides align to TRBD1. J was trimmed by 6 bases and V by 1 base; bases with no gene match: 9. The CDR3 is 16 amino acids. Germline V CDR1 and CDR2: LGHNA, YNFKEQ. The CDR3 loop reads CASSQGPGQGLAEAFF. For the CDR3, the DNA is TGTGCCAGCAGCCAAGGTCCGGGACAGGGTTTGGCTGAAGCTTTCTTT.

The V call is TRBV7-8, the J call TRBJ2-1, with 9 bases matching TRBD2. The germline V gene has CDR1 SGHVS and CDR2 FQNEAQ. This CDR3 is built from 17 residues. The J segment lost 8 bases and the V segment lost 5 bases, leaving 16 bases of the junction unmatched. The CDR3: CASSPLLKRGEVDEQFF. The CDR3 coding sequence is TGTGCCAGCAGCCCCCTCTTAAAGCGGGGGGAAGTCGATGAGCAGTTCTTC.

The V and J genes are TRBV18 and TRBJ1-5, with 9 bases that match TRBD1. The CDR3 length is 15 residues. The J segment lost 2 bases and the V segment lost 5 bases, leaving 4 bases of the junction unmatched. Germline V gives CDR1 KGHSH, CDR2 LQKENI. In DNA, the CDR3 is TGTGCCAGCTCAGGGGACAGGGTTGGCAATCAGCCCCAGCATTTT. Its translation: CASSGDRVGNQPQHF.

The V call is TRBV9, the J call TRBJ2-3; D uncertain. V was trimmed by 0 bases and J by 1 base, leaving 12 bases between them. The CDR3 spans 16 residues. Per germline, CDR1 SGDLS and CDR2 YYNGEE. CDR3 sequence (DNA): TGTGCCAGCAGCGTAGCTGGGTCTTATGGCACAGATACGCAGTATTTT. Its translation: CASSVAGSYGTDTQYF.

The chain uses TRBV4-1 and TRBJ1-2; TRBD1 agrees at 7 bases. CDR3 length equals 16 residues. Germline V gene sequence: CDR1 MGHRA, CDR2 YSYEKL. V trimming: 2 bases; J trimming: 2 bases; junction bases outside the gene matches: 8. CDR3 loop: CASSQSNRGGNYGYTF. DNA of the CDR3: TGCGCCAGCAGCCAAAGCAACAGGGGAGGAAACTATGGCTACACCTTC.

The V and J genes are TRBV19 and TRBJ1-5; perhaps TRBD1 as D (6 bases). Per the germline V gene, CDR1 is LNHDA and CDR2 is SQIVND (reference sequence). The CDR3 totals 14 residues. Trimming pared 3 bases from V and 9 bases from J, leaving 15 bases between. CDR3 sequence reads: CASSILAGERPQHF. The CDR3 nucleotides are TGTGCCAGTAGTATTTTGGCAGGGGAGAGGCCCCAGCATTTT.

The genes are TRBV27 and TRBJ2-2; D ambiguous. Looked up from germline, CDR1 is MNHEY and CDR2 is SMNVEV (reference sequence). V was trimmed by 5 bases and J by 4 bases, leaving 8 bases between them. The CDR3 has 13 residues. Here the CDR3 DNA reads TGTGCCAGCAGTCCCATGGTCACCGGGGAGCTGTTTTTT. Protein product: CASSPMVTGELFF.

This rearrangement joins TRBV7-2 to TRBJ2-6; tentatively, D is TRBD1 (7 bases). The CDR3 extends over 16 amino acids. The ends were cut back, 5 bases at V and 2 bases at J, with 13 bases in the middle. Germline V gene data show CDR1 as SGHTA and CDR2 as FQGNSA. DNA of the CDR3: TGTGCCAGCAGCCCCCAGGGGGGACCTGGGGCCAACGTCCTGACTTTC. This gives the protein CASSPQGGPGANVLTF.

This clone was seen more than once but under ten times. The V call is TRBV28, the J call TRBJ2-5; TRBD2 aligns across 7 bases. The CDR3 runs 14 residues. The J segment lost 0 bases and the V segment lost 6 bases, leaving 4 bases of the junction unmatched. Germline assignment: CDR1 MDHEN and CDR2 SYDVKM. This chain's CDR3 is CASRSLAYQETQYF. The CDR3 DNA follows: TGTGCCAGCAGGTCACTAGCGTACCAAGAGACCCAGTACTTC.

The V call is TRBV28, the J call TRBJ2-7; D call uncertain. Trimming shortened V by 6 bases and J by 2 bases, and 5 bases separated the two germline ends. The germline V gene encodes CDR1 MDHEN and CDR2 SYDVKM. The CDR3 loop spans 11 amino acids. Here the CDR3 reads CASSHTYEQYF. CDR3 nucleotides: TGTGCCAGCAGCCATACCTACGAGCAGTACTTC.

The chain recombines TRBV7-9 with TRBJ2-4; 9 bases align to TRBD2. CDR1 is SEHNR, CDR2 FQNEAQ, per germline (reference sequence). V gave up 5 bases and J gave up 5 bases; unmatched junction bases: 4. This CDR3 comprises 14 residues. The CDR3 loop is CASSPSGAENIQYF. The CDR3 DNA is TGTGCCAGCAGCCCTAGCGGGGCGGAAAACATTCAGTACTTC.